This T cell receptor (beta chain) derives from a study of blood T cell repertoires in COVID-19 (TCRdb year 2020). Notes on the research overall: The collaborator samples originated in the United States, Italy and Spain and spanned the acute and convalescent phases of COVID-19. The prospective study material was composed of cDNA or gDNA derived from T cells, B-cell-depleted T cells, or PBMCs. Subjects who had been exposed to COVID-19, were actively infected with it, or had recovered from it provided the deeply sampled blood TCRbeta repertoires that made up the dataset. A freely available public database, intended as a resource for researchers studying the immune response to SARS-CoV-2, is where the repertoires were released. The samples were drawn from the first 160 participants of the ongoing ImmuneRACE study and from 1,254 subjects provided by 6 global collaborators. Nearly every sample came with metadata listing a de-identified subject ID, COVID-19 status, age in years and sex. HLA class I and class II types, where available, came from metadata supplied by the sample provider rather than from assay-based typing.

In the prospective study, participants were about 18 to 89 years old, resided in 24 geographic areas of the United States, and were enrolled through a virtual design. In the prospective study, participants were assigned to cohorts based on the clinical history participants reported in a screening survey and a study questionnaire. Mobile phlebotomists in the prospective study collected whole blood, serum and a nasopharyngeal or oropharyngeal swab from every participant. Prospective study participants could optionally give additional blood draws and questionnaires over an approximately two-month period. Prospective study blood samples were shipped either frozen or at room temperature before DNA extraction. As regards this clone: What antigen it recognizes has not been identified. No base-level quality is on record; no much larger clone is a single base apart.

Here is what the overall study found, with its caveats: The quantity of clinical and demographic metadata differed by source and by participant and was supplied without curation.

The CDR3 measures 16 amino acids from cysteine to phenylalanine. Kept here is only the CDR3 DNA, which spans 48 bases and is read in frame from base 1. As encoded in the germline V gene (reference sequence), CDR1 is PRHDT while CDR2 is FYEKMQ. Trimming takes 0 bases from V and 3 bases from J, and the germline ends sit 15 bases apart. The immunoSEQ Assay, a bias-controlled multiplex PCR, was used to amplify TCRbeta CDR3 regions from genomic DNA. Per the original workflow: Nucleated cell counts per sample were estimated from amplification of reference gene primers within the assay. To quantify the absolute abundance of each unique TCRbeta CDR3 rearrangement, sequence reads were collapsed and filtered. For each sample, productive Simpson clonality was calculated as the square root of Simpson's diversity index over productive rearrangements. TCRdb provides this immuneACCESS table in a form limited to in-frame rearrangements. Some clones are lacking; in checked studies, under half of them reflect an unresolved V gene, and why the rest are absent is not known. V, J and clone size derive from that table, while D and trimming were established from the DNA sequence. This sample holds about 280,000 clones; around 91% were observed only once. Of the sample, 1.5% to 2% falls within the top ten clones.

The rearranged segments are TRBV13 and TRBJ2-7; the D region possibly corresponds to TRBD2 (6 bases align). The receptor comes from a young woman with acute COVID-19. The sample was PBMCs or T cells enriched from blood (not recorded which). The CDR3 corresponds to CASSLGRLTRNYEQYF. The DNA reads as follows: TGTGCCAGCAGCTTAGGGCGGCTGACTAGAAACTACGAGCAGTACTTC.